This T cell receptor (beta chain) was sequenced in a study of response to subunit inactivated influenza vaccine. Overall study findings and caveats: Seasonal influenza vaccination, on each occasion, was suggested by the authors to recruit few new T cells.

TCRdb fed the RT-PCR reads into MiXCR, producing one record per CDR3 protein. The data contain 500,000 to 600,000 distinct CDR3 sequences, roughly 10% of them singletons. Germline V gene sequence: CDR1 SEHNR, CDR2 FQNEAQ (reference sequence). The CDR3 has 14 amino acids. V was pared by 4 bases and J by 3 bases, with 5 bases of the junction left unmatched. Details on this clonotype: Antigen: not known.

This sample also belongs to another study, concerning T cells expressing NK-cell markers. According to that study: The TCR beta cDNA came from 5'RACE template switching with UMIs.

This clonotype was obtained from a man over 45 who received an inactivated influenza vaccine. The input for sequencing was PBMCs from blood, taken on the day of vaccination. The rearrangement joins TRBV7-9 to TRBJ2-5; 7 nucleotides line up with TRBD1. In DNA, the CDR3 is TGTGCCAGCAGCTCATTGGGGACAGAAGAGACCCAGTACTTC. This translates into CASSSLGTEETQYF.